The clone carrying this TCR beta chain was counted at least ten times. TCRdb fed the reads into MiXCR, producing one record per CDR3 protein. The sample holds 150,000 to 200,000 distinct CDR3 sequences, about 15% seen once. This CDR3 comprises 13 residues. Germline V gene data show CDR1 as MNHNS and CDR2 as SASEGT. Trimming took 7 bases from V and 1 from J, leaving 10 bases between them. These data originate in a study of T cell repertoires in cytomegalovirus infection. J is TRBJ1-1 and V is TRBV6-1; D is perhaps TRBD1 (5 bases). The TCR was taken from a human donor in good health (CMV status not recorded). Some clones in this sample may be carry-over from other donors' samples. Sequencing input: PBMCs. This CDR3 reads CASKKGPNTEAFF. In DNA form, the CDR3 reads TGTGCCAGCAAAAAGGGGCCGAACACTGAAGCTTTCTTT.